Shown below are 20 T cell receptor beta chains from a single sample sequenced in a study of liver allograft versus peripheral blood T cells. About the study: A comparison was made between T cell receptor repertoires in transplanted livers and those in recipients' peripheral blood.

Each CDR3 protein is one row after TCRdb ran MiXCR on the reads. The sample records thousands of distinct CDR3 sequences, roughly 17% being singletons. The source is a human patient who had a liver transplant. Some T cells may arise from the graft donor.

In its sample, this clonotype was seen once. A much bigger clone sits one base away, suggesting this may be a read error. The chain carries TRBV30 and TRBJ1-3; tentative D call: TRBD1 (6 bases). The germline CDR1 and CDR2 sequences are GTSNPN and SVGIG (reference sequence). This CDR3 contains 16 residues. The CDR3 bases are TGTGACTGGAGTGTAAAGGGGGTGAGCTCTGGAAACACCATATATTTT. It is translated as CDWSVKGVSSGNTIYF.

Comments on this clonotype: One base away lies a much larger clone, so this may be a sequencing read error. This chain uses TRBV20-1 with TRBJ2-6, with D perhaps TRBD1 (5 bases). Trimming removed 7 bases from V and 0 bases from J, with 13 bases in between. The germline CDR1 and CDR2 sequences are DFQATT and SNEGSKA (reference sequence). This CDR3 contains 15 residues. The CDR3 region is CSVATGHSGANVLTF. The CDR3 bases are TGCAGTGTCGCCACAGGTCACTCTGGGGCCAACGTCCTGACTTTC.

This clonotype qualifies as medium-sized. This sequence joins TRBV6-1 and TRBJ2-3; D call uncertain. From germline, CDR1 is MNHNS and CDR2 SASEGT. V was cut by 10 bases and J by 5 bases, with 16 bases left in between. There are 13 residues in the CDR3. The CDR3 coding sequence is TGTGCCACCTTACCGCGAGCGCTAGATACGCAGTATTTT. This sequence encodes CATLPRALDTQYF.

This clonotype is medium-sized (0.01 to 0.1%) within its sample. J is TRBJ2-1 and V is TRBV20-1; D could derive from TRBD1 or TRBD2 (6 bases each). Germline CDR1 is DFQATT and CDR2 is SNEGSKA (reference sequence). Between the trimmed V and J ends, which lost 3 bases and 2 bases, there was a span of 11 bases. The CDR3 sequence is 14 residues long. This CDR3 is CSASRGLTYNEQFF. The CDR3 nucleotides are TGCAGTGCTAGTCGGGGGCTCACCTACAATGAGCAGTTCTTC.

In this sample, this clonotype is medium-sized. The genes are TRBV12-3 or TRBV12-4 and TRBJ1-3; tentatively, D is TRBD1 (5 bases). CDR3 length: 16 residues. Trimming left V 6 bases short and J 0 bases short, with 15 bases between. In DNA form, the CDR3 reads TGTGCCAGCAGACTCTGGGCAGGGAGCTCTGGAAACACCATATATTTT. This translates into CASRLWAGSSGNTIYF.

This clonotype is deemed large. The chain links TRBV19 to TRBJ1-2, with a possible D match to TRBD1 (5 bases). CDR3 length: 12 amino acids. Trimming cost V 9 bases and J 8 bases, with 16 bases left between them. Looked up from germline, CDR1 is LNHDA and CDR2 is SQIVND (reference sequence). The CDR3 reads CASGRGDVGYTF. The CDR3 region has the DNA TGTGCCAGCGGCCGAGGGGACGTGGGCTACACCTTC.

This clonotype showed up just a few times. The rearrangement links TRBV5-5 to TRBJ1-2; 9 bases map to TRBD1. V dropped 4 bases and J dropped 8; count of bases not matched to a gene: 6. This CDR3 comprises 13 residues. Germline assignment: CDR1 SGHKS and CDR2 YYEKEE (reference sequence). The CDR3 bases are TGTGCCAGCAGCGGGACAGGGTTAGTCGGCTACACCTTC. It yields the protein CASSGTGLVGYTF.

In its sample, this clonotype was seen a few times. The chain links TRBV6-5 to TRBJ2-2; a weak D match, TRBD1 (5 bases). V dropped 8 bases and J dropped 2 bases, with 18 bases sitting between them. The CDR3 consists of 16 residues. The germline V gene has CDR1 MNHEY and CDR2 SVGAGI. CDR3 region: CASARTVGRNTGELFF. The CDR3 DNA is TGTGCCAGCGCCCGTACTGTGGGGCGCAACACCGGGGAGCTGTTTTTT.

This clonotype is labeled as medium-sized. The chain is built from TRBV12-3 or TRBV12-4 and TRBJ1-6, with D hard to call. Trimming removed 6 bases from V and 0 bases from J, with 12 bases in between. The CDR3 totals 16 residues. The CDR3 protein is CASSRHGDSYNSPLHF. The CDR3 nucleotides read TGTGCCAGCAGCCGTCACGGGGACTCCTATAATTCACCCCTCCACTTT.

By share, this clonotype ranks as medium-sized. The V gene is TRBV28, the J gene TRBJ2-7; D gene ambiguous. Germline V gene sequence: CDR1 MDHEN, CDR2 SYDVKM. CDR3 length equals 11 residues. V lost 3 bases and J 6 bases, leaving 6 bases between the germline ends. The CDR3 DNA is TGTGCCAGCAGTTTGTTCTCCGAGCAGTACTTC. This gives the protein CASSLFSEQYF.

By its share, this clonotype is medium-sized (0.01 to 0.1%). The chain couples TRBV19 to TRBJ1-5; perhaps TRBD1 as D (6 bases). Looked up from germline, CDR1 is LNHDA and CDR2 is SQIVND (reference sequence). This CDR3 has 16 amino acids. Trimming took 10 bases from V and 2 from J, leaving 21 bases between them. This CDR3 reads CATKIRGGGGNQPQHF. CDR3 nucleotides: TGTGCCACCAAAATTCGGGGGGGCGGGGGCAATCAGCCCCAGCATTTT. Filled out from reference TRBV19 and TRBJ1-5, the complete variable domain reads DGGITQSPKYLFRKEGQNVTLSCEQNLNHDAMYWYRQDPGQGLRLIYYSQIVNDFQKGDIAEGYSVSREKKESFPLTVTSAQKNPTAFYLCATKIRGGGGNQPQHFGDGTRLSIL.

In this sample, this clonotype is large (0.1 to 1%). The chain links TRBV28 to TRBJ1-5; no firm D call. V was pared by 6 bases and J by 0 bases, with 6 bases between. Germline lookup yields CDR1 MDHEN and CDR2 SYDVKM. This CDR3 is 13 amino acids long. Here the CDR3 reads CASRGSSNQPQHF. The DNA of the CDR3 is TGTGCCAGCAGAGGGAGTAGCAATCAGCCCCAGCATTTT.

This clonotype is labeled medium-sized. The chain joins TRBV20-1 to TRBJ1-5; a weak D match, TRBD1 (5 bases). The CDR3 loop spans 13 amino acids. The V end lost 6 bases, the J end lost 4 bases, and 13 bases lay between the germline ends. Germline CDR1 and CDR2: DFQATT and SNEGSKA (reference sequence). CDR3 DNA sequence: TGCAGTGCACGGGACCTAGAGAATCAGCCCCAGCATTTT. It encodes CSARDLENQPQHF.

This clonotype is medium-sized in the sample. This chain joins TRBV24-1 and TRBJ2-7, with D maybe TRBD1 (6 bases). The germline gives CDR1 KGHDR, CDR2 SFDVKD. The CDR3 extends over 16 amino acids. V was shortened by 7 bases and J by 4 bases, with 22 bases between the two germline ends. CDR3 coding DNA: TGTGCCACCAGAAAGAAGGGACACACGACGGAGTACGAGCAGTACTTC. This gives the protein CATRKKGHTTEYEQYF.

This chain connects TRBV7-9 to TRBJ1-1; possible D gene TRBD1, 5 bases. The CDR3 spans 12 residues. The ends were cut back, 0 bases at V and 13 bases at J, with 12 bases in the middle. The germline CDR1 and CDR2 sequences are SEHNR and FQNEAQ (reference sequence). The CDR3 nucleotides are TGTGCCAGCAGCTTAGCGGAAGGGGAGGTTTTCTTT. As protein: CASSLAEGEVFF.

This clonotype showed up just once. V gene TRBV3-1 combines with J gene TRBJ2-3, with D perhaps matching TRBD2 (6 bases). The ends were cut back, 2 bases at V and 3 bases at J, with 21 bases in the middle. Per the germline V gene, CDR1 is LGHDT and CDR2 is YNNKEL (reference sequence). The CDR3 runs 18 residues. The CDR3 DNA reads TGTGCCAGCAGCCAAAATCCAGCGGGCTATTTAACTACAGATACGCAGTATTTT. This translates into CASSQNPAGYLTTDTQYF.

By proportion, this clonotype is medium-sized. The CDR3 spells CSALSASMVGQDTQYF. CDR3 bases: TGCAGCGCCCTCTCGGCGAGCATGGTTGGGCAGGATACGCAGTATTTT. The chain uses TRBV29-1 and TRBJ2-3; no firm D call. Trimming removed 7 bases from V and 6 bases from J, with 26 bases in between. Germline assignment: CDR1 SQVTM and CDR2 ANQGSEA. The CDR3 has 16 residues.

This clonotype is deemed medium-sized. The chain links TRBV27 to TRBJ1-2, with TRBD1 matching 9 bases. CDR1 MNHEY and CDR2 SMNVEV come from the germline V gene (reference sequence). The junction had 9 bases not matched to a gene; V was cut back by 5 bases and J by 2 bases. The CDR3 loop spans 16 amino acids. The CDR3 region is CASSGTGIGPNYGYTF. The DNA of the CDR3 is TGTGCCAGCAGTGGGACAGGGATTGGGCCCAACTATGGCTACACCTTC.

This clonotype ranks as medium-sized. CDR3 DNA: TGTGCCAGCAGCGTAGAGGGACTAGCGGGCAATGAGCAGTTCTTC. It translates to CASSVEGLAGNEQFF. This chain joins TRBV9 and TRBJ2-1; TRBD2 aligns across 12 bases. Germline-derived CDR1 and CDR2 are SGDLS and YYNGEE. The J segment lost 6 bases and the V segment lost 0 bases, leaving 1 base of the junction unmatched. This CDR3 region has 15 residues.

This rearrangement joins TRBV11-3 to TRBJ2-7, with a possible D match to TRBD1 (5 bases). The V gene's germline CDR1 is SGHNT and CDR2 YENEEA. Trimming took 5 bases from V and 3 from J, leaving 8 bases between them. The CDR3 runs to 12 residues. CDR3 residues: CASSDDSYEQYF. The CDR3 DNA follows: TGTGCCAGCAGCGACGACAGCTACGAGCAGTACTTC.